Below are 30 T cell receptor beta chains sequenced from a single sample in a study of low-dose radiotherapy and immunotherapy resistance in tumors (dated by TCRdb to the early 2020s). Sequenced using an Illumina HiSeq 2500. First-strand cDNA was synthesized using Superscript III and a set of TRAV- and TRBV-specific primers, so that both TCRalpha and TCRbeta chains were covered. TCRs were amplified with Phusion for 15 to 20 PCR cycles using a constant-region primer together with the adapter attached to the V primers. The public reads were reprocessed in TCRdb via fastp at Q25 and MiXCR, keeping in-frame beta chains. All rows with the same CDR3 protein become a single entry with the most common DNA and genes. For this sample there are some 100,000 distinct CDR3 sequences; 20% to 25% appear just once. Jointly, the top ten make up over 4% of the sample. The time point label, as the study defines it: after trial treatment. In the paper's terms, the treatment or condition label means: LDRT plus nivolumab, ipilimumab, low-dose cyclophosphamide and aspirin (RACIN trial).

The sample here was PBMCs, taken after low-dose radiotherapy plus immunotherapy. The receptors shown here come from a male donor with prostate cancer.

This clonotype was counted many times. This chain uses TRBV7-9 with TRBJ2-3, with D unresolved. CDR3 length equals 12 residues. V was pared by 5 bases and J by 4 bases, with 7 bases between. CDR1 is SEHNR and CDR2 is FQNEAQ in the germline V gene (reference sequence). CDR3 in amino acids: CASSDASDTQYF. CDR3 nucleotides: TGTGCCAGCAGCGACGCTTCAGATACGCAGTATTTT.

In its sample, this clonotype is medium-sized. CDR3 sequence (DNA): TGTGCCAGCAGCTTGGGACTAGCGGGGACCTACGAGCAGTACTTC. Translating it yields CASSLGLAGTYEQYF. J is TRBJ2-7 and V is TRBV5-6; 11 bases line up with TRBD2. This CDR3 region has 15 residues. CDR1 is SGHDT, CDR2 YYEEEE, per germline. Trimming at V came to 0 bases and at J to 2 bases, leaving 1 base not matched to a gene.

This clonotype was detected ten times or more. V usage is TRBV7-9 and J usage is TRBJ1-1; 7 positions agree with TRBD1. This CDR3 is built from 14 residues. Germline V gene lookup returns CDR1 SEHNR and CDR2 FQNEAQ (reference sequence). V shed 5 bases, J shed 2 bases, and the junction held 5 bases outside the gene matches. The CDR3 reads CASSPGTENTEAFF. CDR3 nucleotide sequence: TGTGCCAGCAGCCCGGGGACAGAAAACACTGAAGCTTTCTTT.

As regards this clonotype: A far larger clone is only one base removed, so a read error is likely. This chain links TRBV5-6 with TRBJ2-5, with D possibly TRBD2 on 6 matching bases. Per the germline V gene, CDR1 is SGHDT and CDR2 is YYEEEE. This CDR3 is built from 14 residues. V was pared by 5 bases and J by 11 bases, with 22 bases between. CDR3 in DNA: TGTGCCAGCAGAGAGGGACTCGGCTACAATGAGCAGTACTTC. Translating gives CASREGLGYNEQYF. The full variable domain, rest sourced from reference TRBV5-6 and TRBJ2-5, is DAGVTQSPTHLIKTRGQQVTLRCSPKSGHDTVSWYQQALGQGPQFIFQYYEEEERQRGNFPDRFSGHQFPNYSSELNVNALLLGDSALYLCASREGLGYNEQYFGPGTRLLVL.

Many counts were recorded for this clonotype. The V and J genes are TRBV7-2 and TRBJ2-3, with D possibly called TRBD1 or TRBD2 (6 bases each). Between the trimmed V and J ends, which lost 5 bases and 3 bases, there was a span of 15 bases. There are 15 residues in the CDR3. Germline V gene data show CDR1 as SGHTA and CDR2 as FQGNSA. This CDR3 is CASSLSGGPTDTQYF. The CDR3 coding sequence is TGTGCCAGCAGCCTTTCTGGGGGGCCGACAGATACGCAGTATTTT.

This clonotype has a count of ten or more. The chain recombines TRBV25-1 with TRBJ1-2, with no clear D. V lost 3 bases and J 3 bases, leaving 17 bases between the germline ends. The CDR3 consists of 16 residues. The germline V gene has CDR1 MGHDK and CDR2 SYGVNS. The CDR3 sequence is CASSDFSAPSDYGYTF. DNA of the CDR3: TGTGCCAGCAGTGACTTCAGTGCCCCGTCGGACTATGGCTACACCTTC.

In its sample, this clonotype was seen many times. The chain has TRBV7-3 and TRBJ2-5; 7 bases agree with TRBD1. Germline loops: CDR1 SGHTA, CDR2 FQGTGA. The CDR3 totals 15 residues. Losses at the gene ends were 1 base for V and 2 bases for J; bases not matched to a gene: 4. CDR3 in amino acids: CASSLMVGQQETQYF. For the CDR3, the DNA is TGTGCCAGCAGCTTAATGGTGGGACAGCAAGAGACCCAGTACTTC.

This clonotype has at least ten counts. J is TRBJ1-1 and V is TRBV3-1; D is possibly TRBD1 (5 bases). This CDR3 is built from 12 residues. Germline CDR1 and CDR2: LGHDT and YNNKEL (reference sequence). V was shortened by 4 bases and J by 6 bases, with 9 bases between the two germline ends. CDR3: CASSLGGAEAFF. For the CDR3, the DNA is TGTGCCAGCAGCCTCGGGGGTGCTGAAGCTTTCTTT.

This clonotype was seen many times. The chain is built from TRBV6-2 or TRBV6-3 and TRBJ2-1; D assignment may be TRBD1 or TRBD2 (5 bases each). V was pared by 5 bases and J by 10 bases, with 18 bases between. Looked up from germline, CDR1 is MNHEY and CDR2 is SVGEGT. CDR3 length: 14 residues. The CDR3 spells CASSRPGRSGEQFF. DNA of the CDR3: TGTGCCAGCAGTCGTCCGGGACGATCAGGGGAGCAGTTCTTC.

Note on this clonotype: The CDR3 does not end in the conserved phenylalanine or tryptophan, so this is likely a read error. V is TRBV6-1 and J is TRBJ1-2; D is undetermined. V lost 5 bases and J lost 4, with 11 bases in between. This CDR3 has 13 residues. Per germline, CDR1 MNHNS and CDR2 SASEGT. The CDR3 region is CASSPTGGYGYTL. CDR3 nucleotides: TGTGCCAGCAGTCCCACCGGAGGCTATGGCTACACCCTC.

This clonotype was picked up many times. The chain employs TRBV20-1 and TRBJ2-2; D unclear. Trimming cost V 0 bases and J 4 bases, with 6 bases left between them. Germline CDR1 reads DFQATT; CDR2 reads SNEGSKA (reference sequence). The CDR3 runs to 13 residues. The chain's CDR3 is CSARDRVTGELFF. CDR3 nucleotide sequence: TGCAGTGCTAGAGATCGGGTCACCGGGGAGCTGTTTTTT.

As regards this clonotype: This clone may be a read error of a much larger clone one base away. The chain carries TRBV30 and TRBJ1-5; D is undetermined. CDR3 length equals 14 residues. Germline V gene sequence: CDR1 GTSNPN, CDR2 SVGIG (reference sequence). Trimming took 0 bases from V and 7 from J, leaving 13 bases between them. CDR3 sequence: CAWSVGQRGQPQHF. The CDR3 DNA sequence: TGTGCCTGGAGTGTAGGTCAACGCGGACAGCCCCAGCATTTT.

This clonotype was seen many times. The chain employs TRBV4-2 and TRBJ2-2; unclear D gene. The CDR3 spans 14 residues. Deletions cut 4 bases from V and 7 bases from J, with 13 bases between. Germline CDR1 and CDR2: LGHNA and YNFKEQ. The DNA for the CDR3 is TGTGCCAGCAGCCCGGCCGGGCTCCGCGGGGAGCTGTTTTTT. Its protein product is CASSPAGLRGELFF.

In its sample, this clonotype was seen many times. The V and J genes are TRBV7-6 and TRBJ1-2, with TRBD1 as a possible D gene (5 bases). CDR1 is SGHVS, CDR2 FNYEAQ, per germline. Deletions cut 4 bases from V and 3 bases from J, with 21 bases between. The CDR3 has 17 residues. CDR3 protein: CASSSRVLRGLDYGYTF. The CDR3, as DNA: TGTGCCAGCAGCTCCCGGGTCCTGAGGGGTCTTGACTATGGCTACACCTTC.

This clonotype has ten or more counts. As DNA, the CDR3 is TGCAGTGCTAGAGGACCTGGCGGGGTGAGAGAGACCCAGTACTTC. Protein sequence: CSARGPGGVRETQYF. J is TRBJ2-5 and V is TRBV20-1; maybe TRBD2 (6 bases). Germline CDR1 and CDR2: DFQATT and SNEGSKA (reference sequence). The CDR3 spans 15 residues. Trimming pared 1 base from V and 4 bases from J, leaving 16 bases between.

This clonotype has a count of ten or more. The chain couples TRBV25-1 to TRBJ2-4; D might be TRBD1 (6 bases). Germline lookup yields CDR1 MGHDK and CDR2 SYGVNS. The CDR3 runs 13 residues. V was shortened by 2 bases and J by 9 bases, with 11 bases between the two germline ends. The CDR3, as DNA: TGTGCCAGCAGTGAAAGGACAGAGGGCATTCAGTACTTC. Protein product: CASSERTEGIQYF.

This clonotype was picked up one time. The rearrangement joins TRBV5-5 to TRBJ2-3, with TRBD2 matching over 7 bases. Per germline, CDR1 SGHKS and CDR2 YYEKEE (reference sequence). Trimming cost V 4 bases and J 4 bases; bases outside gene matches: 15. The CDR3 covers 17 residues. The CDR3 sequence: CASSDGTTNSGADTQYF. The CDR3 DNA sequence: TGTGCCAGCAGCGACGGGACTACGAATTCTGGGGCAGATACGCAGTATTTT.

In this sample, this clonotype turned up many times. The chain joins TRBV5-1 to TRBJ1-5; D unresolved. V was pared by 2 bases and J by 4 bases, with 7 bases between. CDR3 length: 13 amino acids. Germline lookup yields CDR1 SGHRS and CDR2 YFSETQ. The CDR3 here is CASSFDGNQPQHF. The CDR3 nucleotides read TGCGCCAGCAGCTTCGACGGGAATCAGCCCCAGCATTTT. The full variable domain, in which reference TRBV5-1 and TRBJ1-5 provide the parts outside the CDR3, is KAGVTQTPRYLIKTRGQQVTLSCSPISGHRSVSWYQQTPGQGLQFLFEYFSETQRNKGNFPGRFSGRQFSNSRSEMNVSTLELGDSALYLCASSFDGNQPQHFGDGTRLSIL.

This clonotype was seen at least ten times. The chain uses TRBV7-8 and TRBJ1-6; TRBD1 is a possible D gene (5 bases). Trimming pared 5 bases from V and 9 bases from J, leaving 17 bases between. The CDR3 has 15 amino acids. Germline loops: CDR1 SGHVS, CDR2 FQNEAQ. The chain's CDR3 is CASSQPQGSSSPLHF. The CDR3 DNA is TGTGCCAGCAGCCAACCCCAGGGCTCCAGTTCACCCCTCCACTTT.

This clonotype was counted ten times or more. The chain employs TRBV6-2 or TRBV6-3 and TRBJ1-4, with TRBD1 identical over 8 bases. Germline V gene sequence: CDR1 MNHEY, CDR2 SVGEGT. The CDR3 extends over 18 amino acids. Trimming took 11 bases from V and 0 from J; bases not matched to a gene: 17. The CDR3 loop is CARLRTGPFFATNEKLFF. As DNA, the CDR3 is TGTGCCCGATTACGGACAGGGCCCTTCTTTGCAACTAATGAAAAACTGTTTTTT.

This clonotype appeared many times. V gene TRBV20-1 combines with J gene TRBJ2-7, with 8 bases fitting TRBD1. CDR3 length: 14 amino acids. The V segment lost 1 base and the J segment 2 bases; nucleotides outside the gene matches: 4. Germline loops: CDR1 DFQATT, CDR2 SNEGSKA (reference sequence). CDR3 loop: CSARGGQGAYEQYF. The CDR3 DNA follows: TGCAGTGCTAGAGGTGGACAGGGAGCCTACGAGCAGTACTTC.

This clonotype was counted at least ten times. The chain employs TRBV3-1 and TRBJ1-2; 8 bases are shared with TRBD1. The CDR3 is 16 amino acids. Unmatched junction bases numbered 9, after V lost 4 bases and J lost 2 bases. Germline V gene sequence: CDR1 LGHDT, CDR2 YNNKEL (reference sequence). For the CDR3, the DNA is TGTGCCAGCAGCCCCGATGCAGGGGGCGCGAACTATGGCTACACCTTC. This sequence encodes CASSPDAGGANYGYTF.

In this sample, this clonotype turned up many times. This chain links TRBV12-5 with TRBJ2-3, with D maybe TRBD2 (5 bases). This CDR3 region has 13 residues. Trimming left V 11 bases short and J 3 bases short, with 15 bases between. Looked up from germline, CDR1 is LGHNT and CDR2 is FRNRAP. The CDR3 loop is CALPVPGTDTQYF. DNA for the CDR3: TGTGCTCTTCCAGTTCCGGGGACAGATACGCAGTATTTT.

On this clonotype itself: A far larger clone lies a single base away; this is likely a read error. The rearrangement links TRBV6-1 to TRBJ2-5, with D maybe TRBD1 (6 bases). The J call could be wrong; TRBJ2-7 is a better fit for the DNA end. Germline lookup yields CDR1 MNHNS and CDR2 SASEGT. CDR3 length: 14 residues. The CDR3 sequence is CASSEAGDTGEQYF. CDR3 nucleotide sequence: TGTGCCAGCAGTGAAGCGGGGGACACAGGCGAGCAGTACTTC.

At least ten counts were recorded for this clonotype. This chain uses TRBV5-6 with TRBJ2-3, with D possibly being TRBD2 (7 bases). Germline CDR1 is SGHDT and CDR2 is YYEEEE. Trimming pared 4 bases from V and 2 bases from J, leaving 17 bases between. The CDR3 is made up of 16 amino acids. CDR3 region: CASSPGGRGITDTQYF. The CDR3 DNA is TGTGCCAGCAGCCCTGGGGGGCGGGGGATCACAGATACGCAGTATTTT. Variable domain in full (rest from reference TRBV5-6 and TRBJ2-3): DAGVTQSPTHLIKTRGQQVTLRCSPKSGHDTVSWYQQALGQGPQFIFQYYEEEERQRGNFPDRFSGHQFPNYSSELNVNALLLGDSALYLCASSPGGRGITDTQYFGPGTRLTVL.

This clonotype was observed at least ten times. V and J are TRBV30 and TRBJ1-5, with D possibly TRBD1 on 5 matching bases. In germline, CDR1 is GTSNPN, CDR2 SVGIG (reference sequence). CDR3 size: 18 residues. Trimming stripped 5 bases from V and 1 base from J, with 24 bases between. Here the CDR3 reads CAWSESIIGGTSNQPQHF. The CDR3 DNA sequence: TGTGCCTGGTCAGAAAGCATTATCGGGGGGACCAGCAATCAGCCCCAGCATTTT.

The chain uses TRBV12-3 or TRBV12-4 and TRBJ1-4, with D maybe TRBD1 (6 bases). Trimming shortened V by 4 bases and J by 8 bases, and 14 bases separated the two germline ends. This CDR3 has 14 residues. CDR3 coding DNA: TGTGCCAGCAGTTGGACAGCGAGAGGCGAAAAACTGTTTTTT. Its protein is CASSWTARGEKLFF.

The chain links TRBV28 to TRBJ1-2, with D perhaps matching TRBD1 (5 bases). Germline CDR1 reads MDHEN; CDR2 reads SYDVKM. The CDR3 runs to 14 residues. V lost 1 base, J lost 7 bases, and 13 bases lay in between. CDR3 residues: CASSLSGAGGGYTF. The CDR3 coding sequence is TGTGCCAGCAGTTTATCTGGGGCAGGAGGTGGCTACACCTTC.

This clonotype occurred many times. The V and J genes are TRBV20-1 and TRBJ1-5; D perhaps matches TRBD1 (5 bases). V shed 6 bases and J shed 4 bases, with 16 bases lying between them. CDR1 is DFQATT and CDR2 is SNEGSKA in the germline V gene (reference sequence). The CDR3 has 14 residues. The CDR3 loop is CSANPGRVNQPQHF. The CDR3 DNA is TGCAGTGCCAACCCGGGCAGGGTAAATCAGCCCCAGCATTTT.

This clonotype was recorded at least ten times. V and J are TRBV23-1 and TRBJ2-7; D not resolved. TRBV23-1 is flagged as an ORF with uncertain function. The length of the CDR3 is 12 residues. The V and J ends lost 6 bases and 4 bases respectively, with 10 bases between them. Written as DNA, the CDR3 is TGCGCCAGCAGAGGCCCCAAGTACGAGCAGTACTTC. It yields the protein CASRGPKYEQYF.